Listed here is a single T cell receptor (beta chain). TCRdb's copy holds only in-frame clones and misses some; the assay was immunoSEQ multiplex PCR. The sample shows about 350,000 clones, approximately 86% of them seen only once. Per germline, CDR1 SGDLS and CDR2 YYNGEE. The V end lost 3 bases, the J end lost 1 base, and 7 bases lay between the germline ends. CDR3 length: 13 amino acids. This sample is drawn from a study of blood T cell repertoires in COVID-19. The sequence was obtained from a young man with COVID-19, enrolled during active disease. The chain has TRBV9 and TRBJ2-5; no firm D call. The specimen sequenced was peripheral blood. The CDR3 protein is CASSDYSQETQYF. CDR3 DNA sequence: TGTGCCAGCAGCGATTACAGCCAAGAGACCCAGTACTTC.